The sequence of this T cell receptor (beta chain) was determined in a study of radiation and T cells in renal cell carcinoma. Trimming at V came to 6 bases and at J to 8 bases, leaving 11 bases not matched to a gene. Germline values: CDR1 MDHEN, CDR2 SYDVKM. The CDR3 runs to 14 residues. The method was immunoSEQ multiplex PCR; TCRdb's version includes in-frame clones alone and lacks a portion of them. The sample lists 100,000 to 150,000 clones; 81% were seen once. Time point meaning: blood 2 weeks post-SBRT. This sample's treatment: 15 Gy SBRT to primary tumor, nephrectomy 4 weeks later. The genes are TRBV28 and TRBJ1-2; TRBD1 matches 8 bases. The receptor comes from a man aged 45-65 years with renal cell carcinoma. The sample consisted of blood, taken from a patient whose treatment included radiotherapy and nephrectomy. The CDR3 spells CASRGTGRGGGYTF. The CDR3 DNA follows: TGTGCCAGCAGAGGGACAGGAAGAGGTGGGGGCTACACCTTC.